This T cell receptor (beta chain) was retrieved from a study of spatial heterogeneity in lung cancer. Study information: There was a strong correlation between the counts of TCR transcripts measured in tumor regions and a T cell transcriptional module score that was calculated from matched bulk RNA-seq. Findings and caveats of the study: Ubiquitous and regional expanded TCR counts tracked ubiquitous and regional nonsynonymous mutations, respectively. Tracking of tumor mutation counts was seen in expanded intratumoral alpha and beta TCR counts.

The time point is: sample taken at primary tumor resection. No cells were sorted before sequencing. The whole RNA sequenced was extracted from tumor, nontumor lung or frozen PBMC. MiXCR, applied by TCRdb to the 5' RACE reads, yields one record per CDR3 protein. The sample has 16,000 or so distinct CDR3 sequences, around 7.1% seen once. This clonotype was seen ten or more times. Its specificity is not known. This beta chain slipped into a library made for alpha chains as a stray read, so its size is not meaningful. Germline values: CDR1 DFQATT, CDR2 SNEGSKA (reference sequence). This CDR3 has 13 residues. V dropped 6 bases and J dropped 6; count of bases not matched to a gene: 3.

The clonotype comes from a female donor with early-stage non-small cell lung cancer. The gene calls are TRBV20-1 and TRBJ1-4; TRBD1 matches at 11 bases. The sample in question was lung tumor tissue, obtained at surgery. The CDR3 spells CSAWTGGDEKLFF. DNA of the CDR3: TGCAGTGCGTGGACAGGGGGCGATGAAAAACTGTTTTTT.